The T cell receptor beta chain described here comes from a study of blood T cell repertoires in COVID-19 (dated by TCRdb to about 2020). In terms of the full investigation: Collaborator samples came from the United States, Italy and Spain and covered acute and convalescent phases of COVID-19. The material from the prospective study consisted of cDNA or gDNA derived from T cells, B-cell-depleted T cells, or PBMCs. Subjects who had been exposed to COVID-19, were actively infected with it, or had recovered from it provided the deeply sampled blood TCRbeta repertoires that made up the dataset. The repertoires were released in a freely available public database meant as a resource for research on the immune response to SARS-CoV-2. The samples were drawn from two sources: the first 160 participants of the ongoing ImmuneRACE study, and 1,000 to 1,500 subjects contributed by 6 global collaborators. A de-identified subject ID, COVID-19 status, age in years and sex were almost always included in the sample metadata. Where available, HLA class I and class II types were taken from metadata supplied by the sample provider and were not determined by assay-based typing.

Broader findings and caveats from the paper: The quantity of clinical and demographic metadata differed by source and by participant and was supplied without curation.

The immunoSEQ Assay, a bias-controlled multiplex PCR, was used to amplify TCRbeta CDR3 regions from genomic DNA. For the original study's pipeline: Within the assay, amplification of reference gene primers was used to estimate how many nucleated cells each sample contained. Sequence reads were collapsed and filtered to measure the absolute abundance of every unique TCRbeta CDR3 rearrangement. For each sample, productive Simpson clonality was calculated by taking the square root of Simpson's diversity index across productive rearrangements. This immuneACCESS table, as held by TCRdb, lists in-frame sequences with V and J called but not all clones. Of the missing ones, under half trace to an unresolved V gene in checked studies; the others have no known cause. V and J calls and clone size are those listed in that table; D and trimming were worked out from the DNA. For this sample the table gives tens of thousands of clones, of which roughly 90% were detected only once. The biggest ten clones account for 6.9% of the sample.

As encoded in the germline V gene (reference sequence), CDR1 is SGHKS while CDR2 is YYEKEE. Its CDR3 holds 15 amino acids, cysteine through phenylalanine. The read is trimmed to its CDR3 DNA, 45 bases read in frame from base 1. V is clipped by 2 bases and J by 0 bases, and the sequence between their germline boundaries is 8 bases long. The collaborating institutions used their own protocols to collect whole blood in K2EDTA tubes. For TCRbeta analysis, collaborators shipped samples in one of three forms: frozen whole blood, isolated PBMCs, or DNA extracted from either of those sample types. Regarding this clone: The antigen this receptor binds is unknown. Base qualities are not provided; no much larger clone lies one nucleotide away.

The origin of this receptor is a human donor in a cohort sampled during active COVID-19. This chain is built from TRBV5-5 and TRBJ1-4; no confident D gene assignment can be made. The sample comprised peripheral blood. This receptor has the CDR3 CASSLAGATNEKLFF. The bases read TGTGCCAGCAGCTTAGCGGGAGCAACTAATGAAAAACTGTTTTTT.